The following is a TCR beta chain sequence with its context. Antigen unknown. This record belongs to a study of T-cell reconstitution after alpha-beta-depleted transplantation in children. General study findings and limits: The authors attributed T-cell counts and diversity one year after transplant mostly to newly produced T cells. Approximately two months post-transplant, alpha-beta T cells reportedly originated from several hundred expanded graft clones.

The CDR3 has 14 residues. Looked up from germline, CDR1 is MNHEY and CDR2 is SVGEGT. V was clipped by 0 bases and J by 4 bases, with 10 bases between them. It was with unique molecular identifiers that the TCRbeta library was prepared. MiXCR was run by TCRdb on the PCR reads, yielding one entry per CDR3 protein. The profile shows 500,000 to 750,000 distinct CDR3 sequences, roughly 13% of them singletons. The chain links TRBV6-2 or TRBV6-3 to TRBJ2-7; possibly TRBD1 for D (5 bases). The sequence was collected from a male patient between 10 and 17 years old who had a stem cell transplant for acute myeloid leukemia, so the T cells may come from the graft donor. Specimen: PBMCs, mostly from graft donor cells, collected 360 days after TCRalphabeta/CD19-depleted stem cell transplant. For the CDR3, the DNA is TGTGCCAGCAGTTACTCGCTGTCAGGGTACGAGCAGTACTTC. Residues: CASSYSLSGYEQYF.